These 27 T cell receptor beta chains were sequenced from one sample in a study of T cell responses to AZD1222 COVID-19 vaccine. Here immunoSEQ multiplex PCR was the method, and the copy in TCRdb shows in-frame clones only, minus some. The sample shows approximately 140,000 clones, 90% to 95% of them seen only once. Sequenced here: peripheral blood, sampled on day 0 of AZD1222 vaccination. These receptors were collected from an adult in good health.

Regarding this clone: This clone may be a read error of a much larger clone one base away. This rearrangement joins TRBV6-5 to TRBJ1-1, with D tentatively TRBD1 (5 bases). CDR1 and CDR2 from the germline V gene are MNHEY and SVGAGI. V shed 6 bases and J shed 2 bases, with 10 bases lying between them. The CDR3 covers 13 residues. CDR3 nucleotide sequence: TGTGCCAGCAGGGGGACCGCTAACACTGAAGCTTTCTTT. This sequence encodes CASRGTANTEAFF.

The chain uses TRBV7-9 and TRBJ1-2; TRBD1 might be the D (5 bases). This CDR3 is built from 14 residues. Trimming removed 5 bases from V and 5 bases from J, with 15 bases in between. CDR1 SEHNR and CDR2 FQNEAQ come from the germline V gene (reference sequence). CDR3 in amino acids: CASSPRRGLYGYTF. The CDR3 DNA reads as TGTGCCAGCAGCCCAAGAAGGGGATTATATGGCTACACCTTC.

CDR3 coding DNA: TGTGCCAGCAGCTTGGGGGTTAGCGGGAGGCCCAGCACCTACAATGAGCAGTTCTTC. Its protein is CASSLGVSGRPSTYNEQFF. This chain uses TRBV5-8 with TRBJ2-1; 10 positions match TRBD2. Germline V gene data show CDR1 as SGHTS and CDR2 as YDEGEE. The J segment lost 2 bases and the V segment lost 0 bases, leaving 11 bases of the junction unmatched. The CDR3 loop spans 19 amino acids.

The DNA of the CDR3 is TGTGCCAGCAGTTTCTCGACTAGCGGAAATACCTACGAGCAGTACTTC. Its translation: CASSFSTSGNTYEQYF. The chain has TRBV6-2 or TRBV6-3 and TRBJ2-7, with TRBD2 matching over 9 bases. After removal of 4 bases from V and 2 bases from J, the junction contained 9 bases not matched to a gene. The germline gives CDR1 MNHEY, CDR2 SVGEGT. This CDR3 has 16 amino acids.

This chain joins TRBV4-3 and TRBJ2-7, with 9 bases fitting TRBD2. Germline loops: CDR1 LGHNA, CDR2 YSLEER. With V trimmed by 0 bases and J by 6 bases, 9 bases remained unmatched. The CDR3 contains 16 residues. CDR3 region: CASSQDATSGWSEQYF. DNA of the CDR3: TGCGCCAGCAGCCAAGATGCGACTAGCGGTTGGAGCGAGCAGTACTTC.

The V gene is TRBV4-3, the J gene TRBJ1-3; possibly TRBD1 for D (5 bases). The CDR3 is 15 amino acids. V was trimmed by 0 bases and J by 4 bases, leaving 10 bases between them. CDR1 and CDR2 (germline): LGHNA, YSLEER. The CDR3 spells CASSQDAGSGNTIYF. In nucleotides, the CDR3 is TGCGCCAGCAGCCAAGACGCAGGGTCAGGAAACACCATATATTTT.

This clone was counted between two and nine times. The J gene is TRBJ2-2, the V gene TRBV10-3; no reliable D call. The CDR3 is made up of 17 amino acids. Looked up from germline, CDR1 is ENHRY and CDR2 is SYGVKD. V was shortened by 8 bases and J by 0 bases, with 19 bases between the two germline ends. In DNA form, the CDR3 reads TGTGCCATCTCGGCCCGCAGGAACAATCCGAACACCGGGGAGCTGTTTTTT. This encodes CAISARRNNPNTGELFF.

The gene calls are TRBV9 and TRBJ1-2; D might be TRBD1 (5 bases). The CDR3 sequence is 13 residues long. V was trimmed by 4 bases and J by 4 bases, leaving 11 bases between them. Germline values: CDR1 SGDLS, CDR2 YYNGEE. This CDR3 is CASSSPGTYGYTF. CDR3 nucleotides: TGTGCCAGCAGCTCTCCCGGGACCTATGGCTACACCTTC.

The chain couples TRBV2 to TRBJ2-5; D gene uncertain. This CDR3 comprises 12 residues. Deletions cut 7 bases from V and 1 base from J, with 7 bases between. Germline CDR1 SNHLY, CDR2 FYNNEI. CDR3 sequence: CASKKIQETQYF. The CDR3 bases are TGTGCCAGCAAGAAAATCCAAGAGACCCAGTACTTC.

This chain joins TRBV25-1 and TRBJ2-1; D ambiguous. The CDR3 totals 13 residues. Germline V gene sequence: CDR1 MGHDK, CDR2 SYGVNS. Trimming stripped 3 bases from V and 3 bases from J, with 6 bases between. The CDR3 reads CASSEPGYNEQFF. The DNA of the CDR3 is TGTGCCAGCAGTGAGCCCGGCTACAATGAGCAGTTCTTC.

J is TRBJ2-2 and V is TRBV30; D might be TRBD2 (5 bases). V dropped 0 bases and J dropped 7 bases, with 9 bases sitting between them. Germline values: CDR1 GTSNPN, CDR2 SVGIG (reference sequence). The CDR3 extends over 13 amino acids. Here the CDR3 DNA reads TGTGCCTGGAGTGTCGGGGTATTCGGGGAGCTGTTTTTT. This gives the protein CAWSVGVFGELFF.

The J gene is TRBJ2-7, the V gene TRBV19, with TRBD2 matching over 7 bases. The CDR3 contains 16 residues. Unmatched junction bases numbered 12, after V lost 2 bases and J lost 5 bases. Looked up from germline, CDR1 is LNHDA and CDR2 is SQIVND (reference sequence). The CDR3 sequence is CASSIWAPGLKNEQYF. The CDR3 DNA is TGTGCCAGTAGTATATGGGCCCCGGGACTAAAGAACGAGCAGTACTTC.

In DNA form, the CDR3 reads TGTGCCTGGAGAAGGACAGGGAGCGGCTACACCTTC. This codes for CAWRRTGSGYTF. The rearrangement uses TRBV30 and TRBJ1-2; 8 nucleotides line up with TRBD1. The CDR3 consists of 12 residues. Unmatched junction bases numbered 5, after V lost 3 bases and J lost 8 bases. The germline V gene has CDR1 GTSNPN and CDR2 SVGIG (reference sequence).

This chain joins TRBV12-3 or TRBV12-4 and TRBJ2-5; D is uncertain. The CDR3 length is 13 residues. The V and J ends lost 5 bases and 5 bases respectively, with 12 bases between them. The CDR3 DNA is TGTGCCAGCAGTAGAAATAGGTGGGAGACCCAGTACTTC. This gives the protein CASSRNRWETQYF.

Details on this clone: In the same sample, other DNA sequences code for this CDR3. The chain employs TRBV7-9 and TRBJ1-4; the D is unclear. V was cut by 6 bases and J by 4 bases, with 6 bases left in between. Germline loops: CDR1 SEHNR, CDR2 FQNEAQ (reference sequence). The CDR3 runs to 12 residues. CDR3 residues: CASSPDNEKLFF. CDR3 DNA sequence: TGTGCCAGCAGTCCTGATAATGAAAAACTGTTTTTT.

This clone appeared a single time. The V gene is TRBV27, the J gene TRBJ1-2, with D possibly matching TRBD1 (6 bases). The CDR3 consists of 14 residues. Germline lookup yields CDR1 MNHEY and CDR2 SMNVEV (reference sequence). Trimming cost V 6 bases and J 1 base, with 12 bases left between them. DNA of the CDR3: TGTGCCAGCAGGACAACAGGGTATAACTATGGCTACACCTTC. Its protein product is CASRTTGYNYGYTF.

CDR3 sequence reads: CASSNREGQPQHF. The CDR3 bases are TGTGCCAGCAGTAATAGGGAGGGTCAGCCCCAGCATTTT. The J gene is TRBJ1-5, the V gene TRBV6-5; D is unclear. V was pared by 5 bases and J by 6 bases, with 11 bases between. CDR1 MNHEY and CDR2 SVGAGI come from the germline V gene. The length of the CDR3 is 13 residues.

The CDR3, as DNA: TGCGCCAGCAGCCTTACTAGCGGCAGCTCCTACGAGCAGTACTTC. Its translation: CASSLTSGSSYEQYF. The V call is TRBV10-2, the J call TRBJ2-7, with 8 bases aligning to TRBD2. CDR1 is WSHSY and CDR2 is SAAADI in the germline V gene. The CDR3 spans 15 residues. V shed 6 bases, J shed 0 bases, and the junction held 7 bases outside the gene matches.

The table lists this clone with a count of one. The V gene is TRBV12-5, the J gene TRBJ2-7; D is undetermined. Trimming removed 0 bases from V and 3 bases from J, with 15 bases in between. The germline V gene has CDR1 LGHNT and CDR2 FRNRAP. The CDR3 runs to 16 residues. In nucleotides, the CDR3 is TGTGCTAGTGGTTTGGTACTCGGGCAGGTGGTCTACGAGCAGTACTTC. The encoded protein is CASGLVLGQVVYEQYF.

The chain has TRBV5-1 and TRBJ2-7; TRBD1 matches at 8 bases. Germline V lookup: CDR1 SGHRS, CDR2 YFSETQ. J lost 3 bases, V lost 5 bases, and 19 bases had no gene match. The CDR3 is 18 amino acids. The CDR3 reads CASRPRGTPGQGRYEQYF. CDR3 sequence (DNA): TGCGCCAGCAGACCCCGAGGGACCCCCGGACAGGGCCGCTACGAGCAGTACTTC.

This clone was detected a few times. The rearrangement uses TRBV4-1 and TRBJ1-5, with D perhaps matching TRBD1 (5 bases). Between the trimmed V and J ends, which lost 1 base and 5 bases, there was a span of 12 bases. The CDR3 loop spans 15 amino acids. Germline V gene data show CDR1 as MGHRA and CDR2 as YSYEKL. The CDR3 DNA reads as TGCGCCAGCAGCCAAGGAGTTGGAGGGGATCAGCCCCAGCATTTT. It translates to CASSQGVGGDQPQHF.

CDR3 DNA: TGTGCCAGCAGCCAAGGTTTCCCTAGCGGGGGCTATATCACAGATACGCAGTATTTT. Its translation is CASSQGFPSGGYITDTQYF. V and J are TRBV3-1 (or the pseudogene TRBV3-2) and TRBJ2-3; 10 bases map to TRBD2. This CDR3 spans 19 amino acids. Trimming took 1 base from V and 2 from J; bases not matched to a gene: 12. Germline V gene data show CDR1 as LGHDT and CDR2 as YNNKEL (reference sequence).

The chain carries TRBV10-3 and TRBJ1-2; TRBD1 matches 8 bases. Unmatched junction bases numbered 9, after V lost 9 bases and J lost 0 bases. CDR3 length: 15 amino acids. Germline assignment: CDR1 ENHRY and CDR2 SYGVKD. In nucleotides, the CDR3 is TGTGCCATAGGGGGGACAGGTTTAGCTAACTATGGCTACACCTTC. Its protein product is CAIGGTGLANYGYTF.

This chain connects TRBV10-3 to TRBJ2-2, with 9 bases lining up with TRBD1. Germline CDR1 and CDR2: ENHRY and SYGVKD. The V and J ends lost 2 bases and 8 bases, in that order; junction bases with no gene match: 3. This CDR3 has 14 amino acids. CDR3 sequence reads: CAISEDRGFGELFF. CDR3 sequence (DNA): TGTGCCATCAGTGAGGACAGGGGGTTTGGGGAGCTGTTTTTT.

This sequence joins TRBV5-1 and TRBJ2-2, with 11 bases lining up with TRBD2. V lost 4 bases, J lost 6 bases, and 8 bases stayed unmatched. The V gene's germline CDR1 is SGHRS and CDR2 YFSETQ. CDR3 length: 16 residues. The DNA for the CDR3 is TGCGCCAGCAGCGCTAGCGGGGGGAGTAGTTCCGGGGAGCTGTTTTTT. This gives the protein CASSASGGSSSGELFF.

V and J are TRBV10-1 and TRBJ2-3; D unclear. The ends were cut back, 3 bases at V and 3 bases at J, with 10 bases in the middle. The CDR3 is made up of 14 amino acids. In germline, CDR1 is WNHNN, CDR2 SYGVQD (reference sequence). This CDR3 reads CASSDERYTDTQYF. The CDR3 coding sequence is TGCGCCAGCAGTGATGAAAGGTATACAGATACGCAGTATTTT.

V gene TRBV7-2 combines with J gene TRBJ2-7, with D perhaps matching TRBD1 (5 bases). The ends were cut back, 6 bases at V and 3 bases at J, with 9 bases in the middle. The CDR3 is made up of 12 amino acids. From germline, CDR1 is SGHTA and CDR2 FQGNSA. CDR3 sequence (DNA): TGTGCCAGCAGGGACAATGTCTACGAGCAGTACTTC. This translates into CASRDNVYEQYF.